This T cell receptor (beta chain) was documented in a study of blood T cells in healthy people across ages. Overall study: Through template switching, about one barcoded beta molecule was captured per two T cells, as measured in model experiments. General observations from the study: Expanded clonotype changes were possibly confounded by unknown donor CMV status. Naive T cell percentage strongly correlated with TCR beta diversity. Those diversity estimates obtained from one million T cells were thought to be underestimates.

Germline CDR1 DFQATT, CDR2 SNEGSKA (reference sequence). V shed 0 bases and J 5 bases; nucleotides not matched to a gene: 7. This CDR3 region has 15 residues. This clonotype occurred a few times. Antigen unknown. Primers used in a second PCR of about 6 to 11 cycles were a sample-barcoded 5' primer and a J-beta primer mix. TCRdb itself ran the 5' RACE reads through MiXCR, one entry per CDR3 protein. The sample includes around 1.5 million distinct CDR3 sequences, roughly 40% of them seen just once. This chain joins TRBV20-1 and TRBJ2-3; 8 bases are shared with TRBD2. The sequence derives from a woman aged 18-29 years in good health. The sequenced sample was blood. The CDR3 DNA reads TGCAGTGCTAGAGACGGCAGCGGGGGCCGAGATACGCAGTATTTT. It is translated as CSARDGSGGRDTQYF.